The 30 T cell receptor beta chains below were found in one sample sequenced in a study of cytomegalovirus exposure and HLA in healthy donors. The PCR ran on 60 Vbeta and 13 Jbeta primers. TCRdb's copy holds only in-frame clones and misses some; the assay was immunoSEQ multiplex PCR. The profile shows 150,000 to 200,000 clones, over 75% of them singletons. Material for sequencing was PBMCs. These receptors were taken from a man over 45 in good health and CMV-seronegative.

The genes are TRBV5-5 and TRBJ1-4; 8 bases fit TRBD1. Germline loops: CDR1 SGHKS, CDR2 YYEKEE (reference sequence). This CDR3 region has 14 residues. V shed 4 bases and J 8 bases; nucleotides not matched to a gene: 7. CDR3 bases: TGTGCCAGCAGCCTAGCAACAGGGGGAGAAAAACTGTTTTTT. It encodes CASSLATGGEKLFF.

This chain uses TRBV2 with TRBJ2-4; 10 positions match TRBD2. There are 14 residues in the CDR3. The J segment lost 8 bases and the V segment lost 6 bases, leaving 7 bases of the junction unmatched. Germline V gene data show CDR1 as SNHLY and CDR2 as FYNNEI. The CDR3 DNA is TGTGCCAGCAGATTAGCGGGGGGCAGGGACATTCAGTACTTC. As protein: CASRLAGGRDIQYF.

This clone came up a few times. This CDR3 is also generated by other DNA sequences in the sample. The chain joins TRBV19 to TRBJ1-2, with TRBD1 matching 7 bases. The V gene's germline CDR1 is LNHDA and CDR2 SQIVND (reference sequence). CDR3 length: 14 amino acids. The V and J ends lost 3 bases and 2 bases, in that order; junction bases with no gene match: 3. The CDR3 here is CASSIRGRNYGYTF. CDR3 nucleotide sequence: TGTGCCAGTAGTATCAGGGGGAGAAACTATGGCTACACCTTC.

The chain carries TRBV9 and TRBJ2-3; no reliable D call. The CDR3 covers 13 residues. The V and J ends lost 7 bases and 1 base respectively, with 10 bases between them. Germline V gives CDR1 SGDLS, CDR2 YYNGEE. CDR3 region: CASHEVGTDTQYF. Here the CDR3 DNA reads TGTGCCAGCCATGAGGTCGGCACAGATACGCAGTATTTT.

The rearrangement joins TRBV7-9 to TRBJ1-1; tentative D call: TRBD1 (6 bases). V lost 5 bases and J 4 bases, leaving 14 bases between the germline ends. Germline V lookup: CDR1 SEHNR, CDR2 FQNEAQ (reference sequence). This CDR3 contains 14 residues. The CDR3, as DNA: TGTGCCAGCAGCCCACAGGGAATGGGCACTGAAGCTTTCTTT. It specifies CASSPQGMGTEAFF.

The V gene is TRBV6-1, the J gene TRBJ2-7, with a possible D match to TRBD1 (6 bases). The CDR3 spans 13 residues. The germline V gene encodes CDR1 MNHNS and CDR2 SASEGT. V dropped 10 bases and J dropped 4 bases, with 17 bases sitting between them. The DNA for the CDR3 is TGTGCCACCACTAGGGACACCTTATACGAGCAGTACTTC. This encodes CATTRDTLYEQYF.

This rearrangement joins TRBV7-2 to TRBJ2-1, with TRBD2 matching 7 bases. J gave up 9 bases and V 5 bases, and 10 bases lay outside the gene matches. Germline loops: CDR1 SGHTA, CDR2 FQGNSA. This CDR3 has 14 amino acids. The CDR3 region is CASSRGEGRSEQFF. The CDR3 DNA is TGTGCCAGCAGCCGGGGGGAGGGTCGGAGTGAGCAGTTCTTC.

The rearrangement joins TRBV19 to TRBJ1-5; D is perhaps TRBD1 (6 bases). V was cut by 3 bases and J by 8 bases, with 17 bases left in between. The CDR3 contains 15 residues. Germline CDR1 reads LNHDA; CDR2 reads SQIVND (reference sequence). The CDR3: CASSISTGGREPQHF. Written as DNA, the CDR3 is TGTGCCAGTAGTATCTCAACGGGGGGCCGTGAGCCCCAGCATTTT.

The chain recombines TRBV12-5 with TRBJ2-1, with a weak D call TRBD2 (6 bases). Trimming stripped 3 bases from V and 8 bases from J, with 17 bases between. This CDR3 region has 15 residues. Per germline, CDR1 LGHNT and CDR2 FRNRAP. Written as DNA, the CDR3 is TGTGCTAGTGGTTTACGGGGGACGGATGGGGATGAGCAGTTCTTC. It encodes CASGLRGTDGDEQFF.

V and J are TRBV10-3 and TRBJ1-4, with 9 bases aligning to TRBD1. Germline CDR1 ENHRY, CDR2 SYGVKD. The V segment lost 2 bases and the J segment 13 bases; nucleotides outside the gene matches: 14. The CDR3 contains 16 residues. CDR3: CAISEPRGQGLKGLFF. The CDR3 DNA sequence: TGTGCCATCAGTGAGCCAAGGGGACAGGGCCTGAAGGGACTGTTTTTT.

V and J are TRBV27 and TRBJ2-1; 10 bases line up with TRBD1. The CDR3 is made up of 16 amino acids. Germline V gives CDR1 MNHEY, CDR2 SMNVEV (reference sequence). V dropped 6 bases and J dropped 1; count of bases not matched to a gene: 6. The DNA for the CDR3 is TGTGCCAGCAGGCTTGGACAGGGGGTGTCCTACAATGAGCAGTTCTTC. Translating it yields CASRLGQGVSYNEQFF.

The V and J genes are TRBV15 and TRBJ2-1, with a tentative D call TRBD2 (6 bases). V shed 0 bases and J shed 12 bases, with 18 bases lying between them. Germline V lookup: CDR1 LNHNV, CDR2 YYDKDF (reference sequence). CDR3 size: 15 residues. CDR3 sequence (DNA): TGTGCCACCAGCAGAGAGGGGGACTCCACCGGCGTGCAGTTCTTC. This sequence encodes CATSREGDSTGVQFF.

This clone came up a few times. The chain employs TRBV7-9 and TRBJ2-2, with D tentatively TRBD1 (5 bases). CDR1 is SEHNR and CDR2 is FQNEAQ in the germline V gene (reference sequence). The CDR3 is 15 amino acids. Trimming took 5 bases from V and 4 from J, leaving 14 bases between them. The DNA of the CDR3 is TGTGCCAGCAGCGCCCGACAGCAACTCACCGGGGAGCTGTTTTTT. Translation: CASSARQQLTGELFF.

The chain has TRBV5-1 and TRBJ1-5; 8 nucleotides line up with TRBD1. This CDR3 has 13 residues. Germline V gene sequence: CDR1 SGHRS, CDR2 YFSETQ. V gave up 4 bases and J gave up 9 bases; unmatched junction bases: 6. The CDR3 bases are TGCGCCAGCAGCGAACCAGGGGGCGGGCCCCAGCATTTT. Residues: CASSEPGGGPQHF.

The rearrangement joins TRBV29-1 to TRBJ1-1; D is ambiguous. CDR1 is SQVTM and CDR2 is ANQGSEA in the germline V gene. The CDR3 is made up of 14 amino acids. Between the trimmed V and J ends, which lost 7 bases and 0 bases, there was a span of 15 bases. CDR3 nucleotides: TGCAGCGGGGTTGTTCGACATTTGAACACTGAAGCTTTCTTT. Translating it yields CSGVVRHLNTEAFF.

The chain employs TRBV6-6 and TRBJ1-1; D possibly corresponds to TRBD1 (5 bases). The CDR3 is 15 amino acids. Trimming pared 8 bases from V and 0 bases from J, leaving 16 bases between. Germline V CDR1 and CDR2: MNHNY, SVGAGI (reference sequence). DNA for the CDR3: TGTGCCAGCGTTAAGGTTACAGGATTGAACACTGAAGCTTTCTTT. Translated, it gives CASVKVTGLNTEAFF.

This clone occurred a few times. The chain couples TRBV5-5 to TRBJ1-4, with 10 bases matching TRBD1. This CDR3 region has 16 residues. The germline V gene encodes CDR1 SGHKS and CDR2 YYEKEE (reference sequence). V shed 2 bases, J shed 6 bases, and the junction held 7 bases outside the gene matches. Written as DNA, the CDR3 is TGTGCCAGCAGCTTCCTCACGACAGGGGGCTATGAAAAACTGTTTTTT. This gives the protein CASSFLTTGGYEKLFF.

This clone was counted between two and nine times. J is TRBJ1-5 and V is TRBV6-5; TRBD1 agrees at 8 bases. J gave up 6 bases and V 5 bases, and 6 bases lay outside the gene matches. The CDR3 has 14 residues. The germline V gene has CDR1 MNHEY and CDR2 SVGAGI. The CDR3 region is CASSPTGAVQPQHF. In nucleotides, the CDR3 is TGTGCCAGCAGTCCGACAGGGGCGGTTCAGCCCCAGCATTTT.

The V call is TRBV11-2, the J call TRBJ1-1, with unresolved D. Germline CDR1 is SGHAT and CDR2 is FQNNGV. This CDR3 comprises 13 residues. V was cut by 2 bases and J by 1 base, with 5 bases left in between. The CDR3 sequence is CASSLIQNTEAFF. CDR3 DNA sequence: TGTGCCAGCAGCTTAATCCAGAACACTGAAGCTTTCTTT.

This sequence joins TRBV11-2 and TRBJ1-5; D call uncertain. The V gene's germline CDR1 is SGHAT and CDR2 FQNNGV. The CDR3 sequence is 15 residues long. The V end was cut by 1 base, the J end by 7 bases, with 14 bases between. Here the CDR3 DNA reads TGTGCCAGCAGCTTAGGGCGGCAGCCCAGCCAGCCCCAGCATTTT. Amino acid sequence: CASSLGRQPSQPQHF.

CDR3 amino acids: CASSWNWDRVNGELFF. Written as DNA, the CDR3 is TGTGCCAGCAGCTGGAATTGGGACAGGGTGAACGGGGAGCTGTTTTTT. The gene calls are TRBV5-6 and TRBJ2-2, with 9 bases identical to TRBD1. The CDR3 contains 16 residues. CDR1 and CDR2 from the germline V gene are SGHDT and YYEEEE. The trim removed 3 bases at V and 7 bases at J, leaving 10 bases unmatched.

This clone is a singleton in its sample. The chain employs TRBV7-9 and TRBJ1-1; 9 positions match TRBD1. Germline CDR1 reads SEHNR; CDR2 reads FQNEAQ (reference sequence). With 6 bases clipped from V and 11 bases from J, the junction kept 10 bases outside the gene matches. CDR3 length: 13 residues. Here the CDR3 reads CASSSGQGFSAFF. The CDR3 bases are TGTGCCAGCAGTTCGGGACAGGGTTTTTCGGCTTTCTTT.

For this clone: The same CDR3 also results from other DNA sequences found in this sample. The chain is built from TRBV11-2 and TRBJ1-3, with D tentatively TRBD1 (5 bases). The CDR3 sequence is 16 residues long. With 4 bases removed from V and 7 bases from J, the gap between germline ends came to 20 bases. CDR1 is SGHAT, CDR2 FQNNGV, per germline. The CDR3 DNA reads TGTGCCAGCAGCTCCCTGACGGGGGGGTTAGGGAACACCATATATTTT. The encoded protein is CASSSLTGGLGNTIYF.

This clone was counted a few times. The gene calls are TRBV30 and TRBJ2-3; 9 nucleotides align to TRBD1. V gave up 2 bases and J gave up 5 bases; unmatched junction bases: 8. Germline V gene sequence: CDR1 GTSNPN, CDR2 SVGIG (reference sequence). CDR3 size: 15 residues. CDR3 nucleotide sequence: TGTGCCTGGAGTTTTTGGACAGGGGCGAGAGATACGCAGTATTTT. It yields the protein CAWSFWTGARDTQYF.

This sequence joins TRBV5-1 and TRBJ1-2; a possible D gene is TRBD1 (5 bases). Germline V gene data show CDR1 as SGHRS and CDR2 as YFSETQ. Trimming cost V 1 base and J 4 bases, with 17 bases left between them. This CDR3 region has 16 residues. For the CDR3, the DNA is TGCGCCAGCAGCTTGTCAGGAGCAGGGTTCTTCTATGGCTACACCTTC. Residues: CASSLSGAGFFYGYTF. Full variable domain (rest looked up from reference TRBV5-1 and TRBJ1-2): KAGVTQTPRYLIKTRGQQVTLSCSPISGHRSVSWYQQTPGQGLQFLFEYFSETQRNKGNFPGRFSGRQFSNSRSEMNVSTLELGDSALYLCASSLSGAGFFYGYTFGSGTRLTVV.

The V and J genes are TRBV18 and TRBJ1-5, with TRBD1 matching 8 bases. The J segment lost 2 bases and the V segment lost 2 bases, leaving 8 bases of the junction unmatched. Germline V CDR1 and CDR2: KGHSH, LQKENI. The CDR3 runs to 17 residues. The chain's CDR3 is CASSPGQGGLRNQPQHF. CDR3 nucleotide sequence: TGTGCCAGCTCACCAGGACAGGGCGGGTTGCGCAATCAGCCCCAGCATTTT.

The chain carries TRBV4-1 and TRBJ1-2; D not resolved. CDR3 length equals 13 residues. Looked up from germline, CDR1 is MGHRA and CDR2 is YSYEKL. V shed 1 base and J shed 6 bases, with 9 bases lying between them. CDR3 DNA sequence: TGCGCCAGCAGCCAAGTTAACGGGGATGGCTACACCTTC. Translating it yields CASSQVNGDGYTF.

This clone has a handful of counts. In nucleotides, the CDR3 is TGTGCCTGGAGTGCACTAAATTTATGGAATACTAACAGGTTGCGACGCTTGGAGCAGTACTTC. The encoded protein is CAWSALNLWNTNRLRRLEQYF. This sequence joins TRBV30 and TRBJ2-7; possible D gene TRBD1, 5 bases. The CDR3 is 21 amino acids. Trimming cost V 1 base and J 7 bases, with 38 bases left between them. Germline values: CDR1 GTSNPN, CDR2 SVGIG (reference sequence).

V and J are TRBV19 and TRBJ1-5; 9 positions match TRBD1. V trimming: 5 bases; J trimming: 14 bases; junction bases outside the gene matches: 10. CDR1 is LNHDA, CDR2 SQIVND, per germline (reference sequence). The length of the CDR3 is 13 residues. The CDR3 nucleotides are TGTGCCAGTAGTCATAGGACAGGGGCACTTGAGCATTTT. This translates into CASSHRTGALEHF.

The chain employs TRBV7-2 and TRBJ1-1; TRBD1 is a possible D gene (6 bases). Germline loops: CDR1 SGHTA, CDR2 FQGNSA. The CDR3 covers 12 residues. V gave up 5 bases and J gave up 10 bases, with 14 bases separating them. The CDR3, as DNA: TGTGCCAGCAGCCCTCCGGGGGGCTTAGCTTTCTTT. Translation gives CASSPPGGLAFF.